One and the same sample provided the 27 T cell receptor beta chains below, sequenced in a study of CD8 T cells in Susac syndrome. The authors reverse transcribed 0.5 to 1 ug RNA with random hexamers. MiXCR, applied by TCRdb to the immunoSEQ multiplex PCR reads, yields one record per CDR3 protein. The sample records under 200,000 distinct CDR3 sequences, about 92% being singletons. Sequencing was carried out using CD4+ T cells from PBMCs. These receptors were taken from a human donor in good health.

The sample holds one count of this clonotype. The CDR3 bases are TGTGCCAGCAGCACCGGACAGACCAATCAGCCCCAGCATTTT. Encoded protein: CASSTGQTNQPQHF. The V and J genes are TRBV7-9 and TRBJ1-5, with D tentatively TRBD1 (6 bases). There are 14 residues in the CDR3. Germline V gives CDR1 SEHNR, CDR2 FQNEAQ (reference sequence). Between the trimmed V and J ends, which lost 5 bases and 3 bases, there was a span of 11 bases.

The rearrangement links TRBV20-1 to TRBJ2-3, with 11 nucleotides matching TRBD2. The germline V gene has CDR1 DFQATT and CDR2 SNEGSKA (reference sequence). The CDR3 runs 18 residues. J was trimmed by 4 bases and V by 5 bases; bases with no gene match: 17. In DNA, the CDR3 is TGCAGTGCTCCACCCCTAGGAAGTAGCGGGGGGGCTTCAGATACGCAGTATTTT. Its translation: CSAPPLGSSGGASDTQYF.

The chain employs TRBV5-4 and TRBJ2-3; 7 nucleotides match TRBD2. The CDR3 extends over 13 amino acids. The germline V gene has CDR1 SGHNT and CDR2 YYREEE (reference sequence). The V gene end was trimmed by 6 bases and the J gene end by 4 bases; junction bases not matched to a gene: 5. CDR3 in amino acids: CASMGGLADTQYF. In DNA, the CDR3 is TGTGCCAGCATGGGCGGACTAGCAGATACGCAGTATTTT.

The chain uses TRBV7-2 and TRBJ2-7; 8 nucleotides align to TRBD1. J was trimmed by 4 bases and V by 0 bases; bases with no gene match: 5. Germline V gives CDR1 SGHTA, CDR2 FQGNSA. This CDR3 spans 15 amino acids. The CDR3 DNA follows: TGTGCCAGCAGCTTAGCCCAGGGGGCGCAGTACGAGCAGTACTTC. Translated, it gives CASSLAQGAQYEQYF.

This chain connects TRBV7-9 to TRBJ1-1, with TRBD1 identical over 7 bases. Germline V gene lookup returns CDR1 SEHNR and CDR2 FQNEAQ (reference sequence). The CDR3 is 15 amino acids. V shed 2 bases and J 3 bases; nucleotides not matched to a gene: 6. CDR3 in DNA: TGTGCCAGCAGCTTACCTCTCGACAGGGACACTGAAGCTTTCTTT. Translation gives CASSLPLDRDTEAFF.

The chain combines TRBV19 with TRBJ2-1, with 11 bases lining up with TRBD1. Germline V gene sequence: CDR1 LNHDA, CDR2 SQIVND (reference sequence). The CDR3 has 19 amino acids. V lost 4 bases and J lost 0; bases outside the gene matches: 11. The DNA of the CDR3 is TGTGCCAGTAGTAAGGGACAGGGGGACCTCTACTCCTCCTACAATGAGCAGTTCTTC. Translation gives CASSKGQGDLYSSYNEQFF.

The chain couples TRBV27 to TRBJ2-2; maybe TRBD2 (5 bases). V lost 5 bases, J lost 0 bases, and 10 bases lay in between. From germline, CDR1 is MNHEY and CDR2 SMNVEV (reference sequence). The CDR3 runs 15 residues. Here the CDR3 DNA reads TGTGCCAGCAGTCGACGGGGTGCGAACACCGGGGAGCTGTTTTTT. This sequence encodes CASSRRGANTGELFF.

V and J are TRBV6-1 and TRBJ2-2; tentatively, D is TRBD1 or TRBD2 (5 bases each). Trimming pared 7 bases from V and 7 bases from J, leaving 16 bases between. CDR1 is MNHNS and CDR2 is SASEGT in the germline V gene. The CDR3 length is 14 residues. CDR3 coding DNA: TGTGCCAGCACCCCCTCCGGGACGGGCGGGGAGCTGTTTTTT. This encodes CASTPSGTGGELFF.

This clonotype appeared once. The CDR3 reads CASSPARVSNTGELFF. CDR3 in DNA: TGTGCCAGCAGTCCGGCCCGGGTCTCGAACACCGGGGAGCTGTTTTTT. V and J are TRBV28 and TRBJ2-2; the D is unclear. Germline CDR1 reads MDHEN; CDR2 reads SYDVKM. There are 16 residues in the CDR3. Between the trimmed V and J ends, which lost 5 bases and 0 bases, there was a span of 13 bases.

V gene TRBV5-4 combines with J gene TRBJ2-1; D is tentatively TRBD1 or TRBD2 (6 bases each). Trimming left V 1 base short and J 14 bases short, with 22 bases between. Germline assignment: CDR1 SGHNT and CDR2 YYREEE (reference sequence). This CDR3 is 15 amino acids long. The CDR3 region is CASSLRGDFAEGEFF. The CDR3 DNA reads as TGTGCCAGCAGCTTGAGGGGGGACTTTGCGGAGGGGGAGTTCTTC.

The chain is built from TRBV2 and TRBJ2-2, with 14 bases identical to TRBD2. Looked up from germline, CDR1 is SNHLY and CDR2 is FYNNEI. V lost 9 bases to trimming and J lost 6 bases; unmatched junction nucleotides: 3. The CDR3 covers 14 residues. CDR3: CASRLAGGSGELFF. CDR3 sequence (DNA): TGTGCCAGTAGACTAGCGGGAGGGTCCGGGGAGCTGTTTTTT. The full variable domain, its missing parts supplied by reference TRBV2 and TRBJ2-2, is EPEVTQTPSHQVTQMGQEVILRCVPISNHLYFYWYRQILGQKVEFLVSFYNNEISEKSEIFDDQFSVERPDGSNFTLKIRSTKLEDSAMYFCASRLAGGSGELFFGEGSRLTVL.

V usage is TRBV7-2 and J usage is TRBJ1-2, with 7 bases matching TRBD1. CDR1 and CDR2 from the germline V gene are SGHTA and FQGNSA. Germline trimming cut 5 bases from V and 4 bases from J; bases unmatched to any gene: 4. There are 13 residues in the CDR3. CDR3 amino acids: CASSPGQLYGYTF. The CDR3 bases are TGTGCCAGCAGCCCGGGACAGCTCTATGGCTACACCTTC. The whole variable domain, remainder taken from reference TRBV7-2 and TRBJ1-2, is GAGVSQSPSNKVTEKGKDVELRCDPISGHTALYWYRQSLGQGLEFLIYFQGNSAPDKSGLPSDRFSAERTGGSVSTLTIQRTQQEDSAVYLCASSPGQLYGYTFGSGTRLTVV.

The chain combines TRBV6-2 or TRBV6-3 with TRBJ2-6; 9 bases agree with TRBD1. From germline, CDR1 is MNHEY and CDR2 SVGEGT. V shed 4 bases, J shed 4 bases, and the junction held 11 bases outside the gene matches. The CDR3 contains 18 residues. CDR3 loop: CASSLWPGQGAGANVLTF. CDR3 DNA sequence: TGTGCCAGCAGTTTGTGGCCGGGACAGGGTGCCGGGGCCAACGTCCTGACTTTC.

This sequence joins TRBV5-4 and TRBJ2-2; no firm D call. V lost 5 bases, J lost 3 bases, and 11 bases lay in between. The CDR3 extends over 14 amino acids. Looked up from germline, CDR1 is SGHNT and CDR2 is YYREEE (reference sequence). This CDR3 is CASRFDSHTGELFF. The CDR3 coding sequence is TGTGCCAGCAGATTTGACTCTCACACCGGGGAGCTGTTTTTT.

The chain is built from TRBV28 and TRBJ2-7; D not resolved. Germline V CDR1 and CDR2: MDHEN, SYDVKM. V was pared by 7 bases and J by 0 bases, with 13 bases between. This CDR3 has 14 residues. CDR3 sequence reads: CASTSGSLSYEQYF. CDR3 in DNA: TGTGCCAGCACCTCCGGAAGCCTCTCCTACGAGCAGTACTTC. The full variable domain, completed using reference TRBV28 and TRBJ2-7, is DVKVTQSSRYLVKRTGEKVFLECVQDMDHENMFWYRQDPGLGLRLIYFSYDVKMKEKGDIPEGYSVSREKKERFSLILESASTNQTSMYLCASTSGSLSYEQYFGPGTRLTVT.

The gene calls are TRBV7-2 and TRBJ2-7; the match to TRBD1 covers 7 bases. The length of the CDR3 is 15 residues. Looked up from germline, CDR1 is SGHTA and CDR2 is FQGNSA. The ends lost 1 base at V and 6 bases at J; junction bases unmatched: 9. CDR3 sequence (DNA): TGTGCCAGCAGCTTAGAAATGGGACAGAGGGGCGAGCAGTACTTC. Protein: CASSLEMGQRGEQYF.

The chain recombines TRBV18 with TRBJ2-7; maybe TRBD1 (5 bases). Trimming shortened V by 3 bases and J by 3 bases, and 12 bases separated the two germline ends. This CDR3 is 14 amino acids long. Germline CDR1 reads KGHSH; CDR2 reads LQKENI. This chain's CDR3 is CASSPPGDSYEQYF. The CDR3 coding sequence is TGTGCCAGCTCACCGCCGGGCGACAGCTACGAGCAGTACTTC.

The chain uses TRBV7-2 and TRBJ1-2; TRBD1 aligns across 8 bases. CDR3 length: 14 residues. Germline CDR1 reads SGHTA; CDR2 reads FQGNSA. The ends lost 2 bases at V and 7 bases at J; junction bases unmatched: 6. CDR3 loop: CASSLKDREAGYTF. The CDR3 region has the DNA TGTGCCAGCAGCTTAAAGGACAGGGAGGCTGGCTACACCTTC.

This chain connects TRBV15 to TRBJ2-1; the D call may be TRBD1 or TRBD2 (5 bases each). V lost 0 bases to trimming and J lost 8 bases, with 8 bases between them. The CDR3 is 13 residues long. Germline CDR1 reads LNHNV; CDR2 reads YYDKDF (reference sequence). The CDR3 protein is CATSRDRGDEQFF. The CDR3 DNA reads TGTGCCACCAGCAGAGATAGAGGGGATGAGCAGTTCTTC. Variable domain in full (rest from reference TRBV15 and TRBJ2-1): DAMVIQNPRYQVTQFGKPVTLSCSQTLNHNVMYWYQQKSSQAPKLLFHYYDKDFNNEADTPDNFQSRRPNTSFCFLDIRSPGLGDTAMYLCATSRDRGDEQFFGPGTRLTVL.

The chain couples TRBV6-2 or TRBV6-3 to TRBJ2-7; tentative D call: TRBD2 (5 bases). The V end lost 8 bases, the J end lost 2 bases, and 10 bases lay between the germline ends. This CDR3 is built from 12 residues. Germline CDR1 reads MNHEY; CDR2 reads SVGEGT. The CDR3 loop reads CASGGGTYEQYF. As DNA, the CDR3 is TGTGCCAGCGGCGGAGGCACCTACGAGCAGTACTTC.

The gene calls are TRBV29-1 and TRBJ1-1; unclear D gene. The CDR3 covers 13 residues. The V end was cut by 6 bases, the J end by 1 base, with 12 bases between. In germline, CDR1 is SQVTM, CDR2 ANQGSEA. DNA of the CDR3: TGCAGCGTAGAACGAACAAGGAACACTGAAGCTTTCTTT. Encoded protein: CSVERTRNTEAFF.

V gene TRBV7-4 combines with J gene TRBJ2-7; TRBD1 aligns across 7 bases. Germline V gene data show CDR1 as SGHVT and CDR2 as SQSDAQ. V shed 2 bases, J shed 7 bases, and the junction held 8 bases outside the gene matches. The CDR3 is made up of 14 amino acids. The chain's CDR3 is CASSLRGRRGEQYF. CDR3 nucleotides: TGTGCCAGCAGCTTAAGGGGGCGTAGGGGGGAGCAGTACTTC.

V usage is TRBV4-2 and J usage is TRBJ1-2; a weak D match, TRBD1 (6 bases). The germline V gene has CDR1 LGHNA and CDR2 YNFKEQ. V shed 4 bases and J shed 6 bases, with 12 bases lying between them. The CDR3 extends over 13 amino acids. CDR3 sequence: CASSLLQGNGYTF. In DNA, the CDR3 is TGTGCCAGCAGCCTCTTGCAGGGGAATGGCTACACCTTC.

J is TRBJ2-1 and V is TRBV7-9, with TRBD2 matching over 12 bases. There are 15 residues in the CDR3. J was trimmed by 3 bases and V by 4 bases; bases with no gene match: 1. CDR1 and CDR2 (germline): SEHNR, FQNEAQ (reference sequence). CDR3 sequence reads: CASSSSGRGYNEQFF. The CDR3 nucleotides are TGTGCCAGCAGCTCTAGCGGGAGGGGCTACAATGAGCAGTTCTTC.

This chain uses TRBV7-8 with TRBJ2-2; a possible D gene is TRBD2 (6 bases). V shed 0 bases and J shed 3 bases, with 8 bases lying between them. CDR1 and CDR2 (germline): SGHVS, FQNEAQ. The CDR3 runs 15 residues. DNA for the CDR3: TGTGCCAGCAGCTTAGCCGGGAGCGACACCGGGGAGCTGTTTTTT. Translation: CASSLAGSDTGELFF.

This chain links TRBV29-1 with TRBJ1-3; 7 nucleotides match TRBD1. The trim removed 4 bases at V and 4 bases at J, leaving 4 bases unmatched. The CDR3 spans 13 residues. Germline values: CDR1 SQVTM, CDR2 ANQGSEA. The DNA of the CDR3 is TGCAGCGTTGGAGGGGGCCCCGGAAACACCATATATTTT. This translates into CSVGGGPGNTIYF.

The chain carries TRBV28 and TRBJ1-1; D not resolved. Germline V gives CDR1 MDHEN, CDR2 SYDVKM. V dropped 7 bases and J dropped 1 base, with 16 bases sitting between them. The CDR3 spans 15 residues. CDR3 in DNA: TGTGCCAGCACCCGGCCGGGCACCTCGAACACTGAAGCTTTCTTT. Translation gives CASTRPGTSNTEAFF.